Below are 3 T cell receptor beta chains sequenced from a single sample in a study of human T cells and chemical hapten exposure. TCRdb re-called the RACE reads with MiXCR, one entry per CDR3 protein. The table has fewer than 150,000 distinct CDR3 sequences, 12% seen once. Noted time point: patch test 2, 6 weeks after DPC sensitization. Treatment denoted: therapeutic diphenylcyclopropenone sensitization with weekly scalp DPC. This specimen consisted of whole blood, obtained in connection with sensitization to the hapten diphenylcyclopropenone (DPC). The receptors come from a woman in her forties or fifties with alopecia areata. Some clones in this sample may be carry-over from other donors' samples.

V and J are TRBV14 and TRBJ2-1, with 10 bases fitting TRBD2. The CDR3 extends over 16 amino acids. Germline V gene data show CDR1 as SGHDN and CDR2 as FVKESK. With 3 bases clipped from V and 0 bases from J, the junction kept 2 bases outside the gene matches. CDR3 sequence reads: CASSQASGSSYNEQFF. In DNA form, the CDR3 reads TGTGCCAGCAGCCAGGCTAGCGGGAGCTCCTACAATGAGCAGTTCTTC.

This clonotype was found many times. The V and J genes are TRBV11-2 and TRBJ2-5; a weak D match, TRBD2 (6 bases). In germline, CDR1 is SGHAT, CDR2 FQNNGV. The V and J ends lost 4 bases and 5 bases respectively, with 17 bases between them. The CDR3 length is 15 residues. CDR3: CASSSAGGSGETQYF. The CDR3 bases are TGTGCCAGCAGCTCCGCCGGGGGATCGGGGGAGACCCAGTACTTC.

The sample holds a few counts of this clonotype. The gene calls are TRBV2 and TRBJ2-7; D perhaps matches TRBD2 (7 bases). The V end lost 3 bases, the J end lost 6 bases, and 21 bases lay between the germline ends. Germline CDR1 is SNHLY and CDR2 is FYNNEI. The CDR3 is 16 residues long. Here the CDR3 reads CASSESRTAGSAEQYF. CDR3 DNA sequence: TGTGCCAGCAGTGAGTCGAGGACAGCGGGGTCCGCCGAGCAGTACTTC.